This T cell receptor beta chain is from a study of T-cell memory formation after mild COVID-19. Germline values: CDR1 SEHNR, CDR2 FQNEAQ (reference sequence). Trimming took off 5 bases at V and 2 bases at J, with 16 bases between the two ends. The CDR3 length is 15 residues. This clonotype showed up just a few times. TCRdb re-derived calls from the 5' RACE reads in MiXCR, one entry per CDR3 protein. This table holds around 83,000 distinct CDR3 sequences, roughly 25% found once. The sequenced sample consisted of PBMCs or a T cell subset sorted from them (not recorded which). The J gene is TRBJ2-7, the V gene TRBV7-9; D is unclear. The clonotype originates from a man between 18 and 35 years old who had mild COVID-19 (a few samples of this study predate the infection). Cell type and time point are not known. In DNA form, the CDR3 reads TGTGCCAGCAGCCCCAGGAGCTCAATTCCCTACGAGCAGTACTTC. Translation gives CASSPRSSIPYEQYF.